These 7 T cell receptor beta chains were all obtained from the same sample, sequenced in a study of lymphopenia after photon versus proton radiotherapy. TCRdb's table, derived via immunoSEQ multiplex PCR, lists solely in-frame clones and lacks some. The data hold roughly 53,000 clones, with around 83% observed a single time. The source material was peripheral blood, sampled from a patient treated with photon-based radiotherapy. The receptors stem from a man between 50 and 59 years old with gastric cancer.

CDR3 sequence (DNA): TGTGCCAGCAGTGGTCGGCGGGACAGGGGTAATCAGCCCCAGCATTTT. Translation: CASSGRRDRGNQPQHF. The gene calls are TRBV2 and TRBJ1-5; 10 bases are shared with TRBD1. Germline trimming cut 4 bases from V and 4 bases from J; bases unmatched to any gene: 7. From germline, CDR1 is SNHLY and CDR2 FYNNEI. CDR3 size: 16 residues.

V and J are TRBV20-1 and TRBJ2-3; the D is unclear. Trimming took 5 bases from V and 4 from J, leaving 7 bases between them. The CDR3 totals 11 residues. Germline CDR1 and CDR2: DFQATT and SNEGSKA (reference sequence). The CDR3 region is CSAPYPDTQYF. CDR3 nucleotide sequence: TGCAGTGCTCCATACCCAGATACGCAGTATTTT.

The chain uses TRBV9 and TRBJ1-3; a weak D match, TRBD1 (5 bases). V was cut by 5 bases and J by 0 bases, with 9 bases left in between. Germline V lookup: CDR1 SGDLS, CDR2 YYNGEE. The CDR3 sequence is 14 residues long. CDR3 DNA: TGTGCCAGCAGGGGGACGTCCTCTGGAAACACCATATATTTT. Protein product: CASRGTSSGNTIYF.

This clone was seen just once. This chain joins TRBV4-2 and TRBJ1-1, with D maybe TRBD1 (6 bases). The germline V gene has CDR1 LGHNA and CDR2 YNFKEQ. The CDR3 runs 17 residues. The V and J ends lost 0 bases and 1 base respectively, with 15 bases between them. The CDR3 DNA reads TGTGCCAGCAGCCAAGACCTTGTGGGGGGCGCGAACACTGAAGCTTTCTTT. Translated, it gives CASSQDLVGGANTEAFF.

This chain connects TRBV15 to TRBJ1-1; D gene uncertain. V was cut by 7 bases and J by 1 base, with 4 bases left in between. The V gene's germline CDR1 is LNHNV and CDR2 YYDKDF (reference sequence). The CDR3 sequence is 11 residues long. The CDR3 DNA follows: TGTGCCACCACGAGGAACACTGAAGCTTTCTTT. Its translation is CATTRNTEAFF.

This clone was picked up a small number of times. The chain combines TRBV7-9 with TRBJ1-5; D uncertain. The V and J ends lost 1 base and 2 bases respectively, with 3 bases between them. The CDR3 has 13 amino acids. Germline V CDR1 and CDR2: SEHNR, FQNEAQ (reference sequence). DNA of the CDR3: TGTGCCAGCAGCTTAGTGGGCAATCAGCCCCAGCATTTT. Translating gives CASSLVGNQPQHF.

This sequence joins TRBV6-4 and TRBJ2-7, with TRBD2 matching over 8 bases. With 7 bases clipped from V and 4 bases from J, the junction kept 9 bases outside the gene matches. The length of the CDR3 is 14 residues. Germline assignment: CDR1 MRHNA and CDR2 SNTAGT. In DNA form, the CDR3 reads TGTGCCAGCATTTTTACTAGCGGCCAATACGAGCAGTACTTC. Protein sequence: CASIFTSGQYEQYF.